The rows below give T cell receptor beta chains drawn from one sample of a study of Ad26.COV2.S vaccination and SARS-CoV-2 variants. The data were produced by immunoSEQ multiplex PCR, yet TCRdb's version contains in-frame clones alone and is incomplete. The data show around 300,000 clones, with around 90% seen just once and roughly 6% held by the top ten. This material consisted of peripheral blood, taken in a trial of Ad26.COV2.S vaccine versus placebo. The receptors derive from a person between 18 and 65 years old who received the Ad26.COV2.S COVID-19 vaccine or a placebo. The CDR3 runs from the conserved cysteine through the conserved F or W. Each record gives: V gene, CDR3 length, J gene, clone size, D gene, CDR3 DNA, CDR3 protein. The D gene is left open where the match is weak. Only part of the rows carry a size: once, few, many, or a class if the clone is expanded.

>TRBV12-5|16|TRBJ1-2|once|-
TGTGCTAGTGGTTTACCTTCCCTCGCTTCCGTATATGGCTACACCTTC
CASGLPSLASVYGYTF
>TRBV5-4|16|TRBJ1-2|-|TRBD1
TGTGCCAGCAGCGACAACCCGGGACAGAACTCCTATGGCTACACCTTC
CASSDNPGQNSYGYTF
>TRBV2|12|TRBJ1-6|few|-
TGTGCCAGCAAAAACAGCCATTCACCCCTCCACTTT
CASKNSHSPLHF
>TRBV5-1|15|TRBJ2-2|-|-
TGCGCCAGCAGCTCCTCGGGGCAGAACACCGGGGAGCTGTTTTTT
CASSSSGQNTGELFF
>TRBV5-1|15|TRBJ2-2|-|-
TGCGCCAGCAGCTTGGGACACCCTAACACCGGGGAGCTGTTTTTT
CASSLGHPNTGELFF
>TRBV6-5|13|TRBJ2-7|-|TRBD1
TGTGCCAGCAGCCAGTGGACAGGGAACGAGCAGTACTTC
CASSQWTGNEQYF
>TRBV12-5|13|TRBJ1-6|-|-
TGTGCTAGTGGTTTGGAGGATAATTCACCCCTCCACTTT
CASGLEDNSPLHF
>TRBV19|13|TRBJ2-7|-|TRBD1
TGTGCCAGTAGTATAGCAGGGGGCGGCGAGCAGTACTTC
CASSIAGGGEQYF
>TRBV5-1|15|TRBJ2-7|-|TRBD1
TGCGCCAGCAGCTATTATTCCGGGACAGGAAGCGAGCAGTACTTC
CASSYYSGTGSEQYF
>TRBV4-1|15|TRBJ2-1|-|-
TGCGCCAGCAGCCAATGGGGGGAGAGTTACAATGAGCAGTTCTTC
CASSQWGESYNEQFF